The rows below give T cell receptor beta chains drawn from one sample of a study of T cell responses to AZD1222 COVID-19 vaccine. The data were produced by immunoSEQ multiplex PCR, yet TCRdb's version contains in-frame clones alone and is incomplete. The sample has approximately 110,000 clones; roughly nine tenths are singletons. This sample comprised peripheral blood, obtained on day 0 of AZD1222 vaccination. These receptors originate from an adult in good health. The CDR3 runs from the conserved cysteine through the conserved F or W. Each record gives: V gene, J gene, D gene, clone size, CDR3 DNA, CDR3 protein. D genes are given only for firm matches. Some rows have no size entry. The others give once, few or many, or a class for an expanded clone.

TRBV9,TRBJ2-2,TRBD2,-,TGTGCCAGCAGCACGAGGACTAGCGGTGGGGCCGGGGAGCTGTTTTTT,CASSTRTSGGAGELFF
TRBV11-3,TRBJ2-7,TRBD2,-,TGTGCCAGCAGTACCGGACTAGCGGGGATCTACGAGCAGTACTTC,CASSTGLAGIYEQYF
TRBV28,TRBJ1-2,-,-,TGTGCCAGCAGAACAGTTCTTTCCAACTATGGCTACACCTTC,CASRTVLSNYGYTF
TRBV6-2/TRBV6-3,TRBJ2-7,-,few,TGTGCCAGCAGTTACGATCTAGGGAGACCCGGACAGTTCGTCTACGAGCAGTACTTC,CASSYDLGRPGQFVYEQYF
TRBV4-1,TRBJ2-7,-,-,TGCGCCAGCAGCCAAGGAAGGGGGACTGCTGACTCCTACGAGCAGTACTTC,CASSQGRGTADSYEQYF
TRBV5-1,TRBJ1-5,-,-,TGCGCCAGCAGCTTAATGGACGGCCGAAACCAGCCCCAGCATTTT,CASSLMDGRNQPQHF
TRBV27,TRBJ2-3,-,-,TGTGCCAGCAGTTACGGCAGGCTTCTACTGGCAGATACGCAGTATTTT,CASSYGRLLLADTQYF
TRBV19,TRBJ1-1,-,-,TGTGCCAGTAGTATAGATCAGGGATTGAACACTGAAGCTTTCTTT,CASSIDQGLNTEAFF
TRBV5-6,TRBJ2-7,-,-,TGTGCCAGCAGCTTGGTCCGGAACGCCTACGAGCAGTACTTC,CASSLVRNAYEQYF
TRBV6-2/TRBV6-3,TRBJ1-2,-,-,TGTGCCAGCAGTTACTCGTTGGAGCTGGGTGGCTACACCTTC,CASSYSLELGGYTF
TRBV7-9,TRBJ1-1,-,-,TGTGCCAGCAGCTTAGGGGTATTTGGAGCTTTCTTT,CASSLGVFGAFF
TRBV30,TRBJ2-4,TRBD2,-,TGTGCCTGGAGCGAGATGGGACTAGCGGGGGGCGGAGGTAACATTCAGTACTTC,CAWSEMGLAGGGGNIQYF
TRBV30,TRBJ1-1,-,-,TGTGCCTGGAGTGGCCTTGGGGTTAGGGGCACTGAAGCTTTCTTT,CAWSGLGVRGTEAFF
TRBV5-1,TRBJ2-3,TRBD1,-,TGCGCCAGCAGCCCGGGACAGGTCCTTAGCACAGATACGCAGTATTTT,CASSPGQVLSTDTQYF
TRBV7-3,TRBJ2-7,TRBD1,-,TGTGCCAGCAGCCCTAACCAGGGGGCCGAGCAGTACTTC,CASSPNQGAEQYF
TRBV6-6,TRBJ2-7,TRBD1,-,TGTGCCAGCAGTTACTCGGGGACAGAAGGCTACGAGCAGTACTTC,CASSYSGTEGYEQYF
TRBV2,TRBJ2-7,-,-,TGTGCCAGCAGTGCCGCTAGGCTACACGAGCAGTACTTC,CASSAARLHEQYF
TRBV7-9,TRBJ2-2,-,-,TGTGCCAGCAGCTTATCGGCTCACGGGGAGCTGTTTTTT,CASSLSAHGELFF
TRBV6-2/TRBV6-3,TRBJ2-7,TRBD2,-,TGTGCCAGCAGTTATAACATAGCGGGATATTCGAACTCCTACGAGCAGTACTTC,CASSYNIAGYSNSYEQYF
TRBV12-3/TRBV12-4,TRBJ2-3,-,-,TGTGCCAGCAGTCCCGGCACAGATACGCAGTATTTT,CASSPGTDTQYF
TRBV28,TRBJ2-1,TRBD2,-,TGTGCCAGCAGACCGGGAGGGCGGGGGCGTGGGGATGAGCAGTTCTTC,CASRPGGRGRGDEQFF
TRBV28,TRBJ2-6,-,-,TGTGCCAGCAGTTTTTACCTGGAGGCCAACGTCCTGACTTTC,CASSFYLEANVLTF
TRBV5-6,TRBJ1-2,-,-,TGTGCCAGCAGCTTGGTCGGCTCAGGGGAGTACCTTAACTATGGCTACACCTTC,CASSLVGSGEYLNYGYTF
TRBV5-4,TRBJ2-1,TRBD2,-,TGTGCCAGCAGCCTTAGCGGGTCCACCTACAATGAGCAGTTCTTC,CASSLSGSTYNEQFF
TRBV6-2/TRBV6-3,TRBJ1-4,TRBD1,-,TGTGCCAGCAGTTACCCTGACCTACCTCAGGGGGCTCTTCGGGAAAAACTGTTTTTT,CASSYPDLPQGALREKLFF
TRBV5-1,TRBJ1-4,-,-,TGCGCCAGCAGCTTGGATGGCGACGGTGAAAAACTGTTTTTT,CASSLDGDGEKLFF
TRBV7-9,TRBJ1-2,-,-,TGTGCCAGCAGTTTCCGGGGGCTTGACTATGGCTACACCTTC,CASSFRGLDYGYTF
TRBV6-1,TRBJ1-5,-,-,TGTGCCAGCCGGCCCGGGAATCAGCCCCAGCATTTT,CASRPGNQPQHF
TRBV6-2/TRBV6-3,TRBJ1-2,-,-,TGTGCCAGCAGTTACTCGAGGGGAGGATTATATGGCTACACCTTC,CASSYSRGGLYGYTF
TRBV18,TRBJ2-1,-,once,TGTGCCAGCTCACCCGGCACCTCGCCATACAATGAGCAGTTCTTC,CASSPGTSPYNEQFF
TRBV9,TRBJ1-1,-,-,TGTGCCAGCAGCGTAGAGGGTGGGCAAGGTGAAGCTTTCTTT,CASSVEGGQGEAFF
TRBV5-1,TRBJ2-5,-,-,TGCGCCAGCAAGGGGGTGGAGACCCAGTACTTC,CASKGVETQYF
TRBV6-9,TRBJ1-5,TRBD1,-,TGTGCCAGCACCCTACGGGGACAGGGAGACCAGCCCCAGCATTTT,CASTLRGQGDQPQHF
TRBV2,TRBJ1-5,-,few,TGTGCCAGCAGAGAGGGACCGGGCAATCAGCCCCAGCATTTT,CASREGPGNQPQHF
TRBV5-4,TRBJ1-2,-,few,TGTGCCAGCAGCTCCCCTCCGAGGTTTAGGGGCTACACCTTC,CASSSPPRFRGYTF
TRBV11-3,TRBJ1-2,TRBD1,-,TGTGCCAGCAGCTCAAACCAGGCAGGGGGCTATGGCTACACCTTC,CASSSNQAGGYGYTF
TRBV7-8,TRBJ1-1,-,few,TGTGCCAGCAGCTTAGATCCGGGTGACACTGAAGCTTTCTTT,CASSLDPGDTEAFF
TRBV5-1,TRBJ1-4,-,few,TGCGCCAGCAGCTTGGATTTCGGGAGATCTGCAACTAATGAAAAACTGTTTTTT,CASSLDFGRSATNEKLFF
TRBV7-2,TRBJ2-5,-,few,TGTGCCAGCAGCTTAATCGCGGGAGAGACCCAGTACTTC,CASSLIAGETQYF
TRBV6-5,TRBJ1-1,-,few,TGTGCCAGCAGGCCCGGCAGGGTATCTGAAGCTTTCTTT,CASRPGRVSEAFF
TRBV7-9,TRBJ1-1,-,-,TGTGCCAGCAGCGTCGGGACGGTGAACACTGAAGCTTTCTTT,CASSVGTVNTEAFF
TRBV19,TRBJ1-5,-,-,TGTGCCAGTAGTCAAGAGAGCAATCAGCCCCAGCATTTT,CASSQESNQPQHF
TRBV7-2,TRBJ2-1,TRBD2,few,TGTGCCAGCGGACCGGGACTAGCGGGAGGCAATGAGCAGTTCTTC,CASGPGLAGGNEQFF
TRBV21-1,TRBJ2-7,-,-,TGTGCCAGCAAAGTGTCAGGGGTTGACGAGCAGTACTTC,CASKVSGVDEQYF
TRBV12-3/TRBV12-4,TRBJ1-3,-,-,TGTGCCAGCAGTTTACAGGGAAACACCATATATTTT,CASSLQGNTIYF
TRBV19,TRBJ1-5,-,-,TGTGCCAGTAGTACCCGGGGAGGTAGCAATCAGCCCCAGCATTTT,CASSTRGGSNQPQHF
TRBV15,TRBJ2-4,-,-,TGTGCCACCAGCAGAGGTGGAGCCAAAAACATTCAGTACTTC,CATSRGGAKNIQYF
TRBV24-1,TRBJ1-6,-,-,TGTGCCACCAGTGATTTACCGGGAATGGATTCACCCCTCCACTTT,CATSDLPGMDSPLHF
TRBV15,TRBJ2-2,-,-,TGTGCCACCAGCAGAGATTACAGGGAGGTTTTGGCCGGGGAGCTGTTTTTT,CATSRDYREVLAGELFF
TRBV10-3,TRBJ1-6,-,-,TGTGCCACGACCCCCGCAGATAATTCACCCCTCCACTTT,CATTPADNSPLHF
TRBV19,TRBJ1-6,-,-,TGTGCCAGTAGCCATGATCGGGGGTCGAATTCACCCCTCCACTTT,CASSHDRGSNSPLHF
TRBV13,TRBJ2-6,-,-,TGTGCCAGCAGTCGAAGGGGGTCTCGGGCCAACGTCCTGACTTTC,CASSRRGSRANVLTF
TRBV18,TRBJ1-1,TRBD1,-,TGTGCCAGCTCACCACCCCAGGGGGGGATGAACACTGAAGCTTTCTTT,CASSPPQGGMNTEAFF
TRBV18,TRBJ2-1,TRBD1,-,TGTGCCAGCTCAACCGGGACAGGCGGCAATGAGCAGTTCTTC,CASSTGTGGNEQFF
TRBV5-4,TRBJ1-6,-,-,TGTGCCAGCAGCTTGGGCGGAACGAGCTCCTATAATTCACCCCTCCACTTT,CASSLGGTSSYNSPLHF
TRBV27,TRBJ2-2,TRBD2,-,TGTGCCAGCAGTCCCTCCTCTCTGACTAGCGGGTACACCGGGGAGCTGTTTTTT,CASSPSSLTSGYTGELFF
TRBV11-3,TRBJ1-1,-,-,TGTGCCAGCAGCTTAGATCTGCGGAAGAACACTGAAGCTTTCTTT,CASSLDLRKNTEAFF
TRBV7-9,TRBJ2-7,TRBD1,few,TGTGCCAGCAGCTCCTGGGACAGGGGACCCGAGCAGTACTTC,CASSSWDRGPEQYF
TRBV12-5,TRBJ2-3,TRBD2,-,TGTGCCTCCTGCTCTAGCGGGGCGGATACGCAGTATTTT,CASCSSGADTQYF
TRBV28,TRBJ1-3,-,-,TGTGCCAGCAGTTTATTGTTCGGGACGGATGGGCCCACTCTCTCTGGAAACACCATATATTTT,CASSLLFGTDGPTLSGNTIYF